Listed below are T cell receptor beta chains from one sample, sequenced in a study of response to subunit inactivated influenza vaccine. MiXCR, applied by TCRdb to the RT-PCR reads, yields one record per CDR3 protein. The table includes about 180,000 distinct CDR3 sequences, 7.5% to 10% detected once. The sequences come from non-naive T cells sorted from PBMCs, collected on the day of vaccination. These TCRs come from a man aged 45-65 years who received an inactivated influenza vaccine. CDR3s include the opening cysteine and the closing phenylalanine or tryptophan. D genes are given only for firm matches. Size is omitted from some rows. Given values are once, few, many or a class for expanded clones.

v_call,clone_size,j_call,cdr3_length,d_call,cdr3_aa,cdr3_nt
TRBV2,many,TRBJ2-3,12,-,CASSLNTDTQYF,TGTGCCAGCAGTCTTAATACAGATACGCAGTATTTT
TRBV25-1,few,TRBJ2-7,14,-,CASSVGGGLYEQYF,TGTGCCAGCAGTGTAGGAGGGGGCCTATACGAGCAGTACTTC
TRBV20-1,-,TRBJ1-6,13,-,CSARLTANSPLHF,TGCAGTGCTAGATTAACAGCTAATTCACCCCTCCACTTT
TRBV9,few,TRBJ1-2,14,-,CASSTDTQVYGYTF,TGTGCCAGCAGCACAGACACTCAGGTCTATGGCTACACCTTC
TRBV7-2,-,TRBJ2-2,13,-,CASSLGYPGELFF,TGTGCCAGCAGCTTAGGGTACCCCGGGGAGCTGTTTTTT
TRBV18,-,TRBJ1-5,13,-,CASSQGDGQPQHF,TGTGCCAGCTCACAAGGGGACGGGCAGCCCCAGCATTTT
TRBV20-1,many,TRBJ2-2,14,-,CSAISTTNTGELFF,TGCAGTGCTATAAGCACTACGAACACCGGGGAGCTGTTTTTT
TRBV11-2,few,TRBJ1-1,14,-,CASSFPLSYTEAFF,TGTGCCAGCAGCTTTCCCTTATCGTACACTGAAGCTTTCTTT
TRBV18,-,TRBJ2-7,14,TRBD1,CASSLGQGSGEQYF,TGTGCCAGCTCATTAGGACAGGGATCGGGGGAGCAGTACTTC
TRBV20-1,-,TRBJ2-6,14,TRBD1,CSAPDRAGANVLTF,TGCAGTGCCCCCGACAGGGCTGGGGCCAACGTCCTGACTTTC
TRBV24-1,many,TRBJ2-3,16,TRBD2,CATSDSLAGGTDTQYF,TGTGCCACCAGTGATTCACTAGCGGGAGGTACAGATACGCAGTATTTT
TRBV20-1,few,TRBJ2-7,18,-,CSARGIPQGTGGFYEQYF,TGCAGTGCTAGAGGAATACCCCAAGGGACTGGGGGGTTCTACGAGCAGTACTTC
TRBV4-1,few,TRBJ2-3,15,-,CASSQAWGGPDTQYF,TGCGCCAGCAGCCAAGCTTGGGGGGGCCCAGATACGCAGTATTTT
TRBV10-3,many,TRBJ2-7,13,TRBD2,CAITDGLAYEQYF,TGTGCCATCACCGACGGACTAGCCTACGAGCAGTACTTC
TRBV7-9,few,TRBJ2-3,14,TRBD1,CASSWDRMADTQYF,TGTGCCAGCAGCTGGGACAGGATGGCAGATACGCAGTATTTT
TRBV2,-,TRBJ1-5,16,-,CASSGTTTLSNQPQHF,TGTGCCAGCAGTGGGACAACCACCCTTAGCAATCAGCCCCAGCATTTT
TRBV28,once,TRBJ1-1,13,-,CPSSRDWDTEAFF,TGTCCCAGCAGCCGCGACTGGGACACTGAAGCTTTCTTT
TRBV6-2/TRBV6-3,few,TRBJ2-7,17,TRBD2,CASSYSRREEGRYEQYF,TGTGCCAGCAGTTACTCCAGGCGGGAGGAGGGCCGCTACGAGCAGTACTTC
TRBV27,many,TRBJ2-1,14,-,CASRTIRRGIEQFF,TGTGCCAGCAGGACTATCAGGAGGGGTATTGAGCAGTTCTTC
TRBV12-3/TRBV12-4,many,TRBJ2-7,16,-,CASSLTRGQSSYEQYF,TGTGCCAGCAGTTTAACCCGGGGGCAAAGCTCCTACGAGCAGTACTTC
TRBV5-1,-,TRBJ2-4,19,TRBD1,CASSSRRLTGGKDKNIQYF,TGCGCCAGCAGCTCCCGCCGCCTTACAGGGGGCAAGGACAAAAACATTCAGTACTTC
TRBV7-9,few,TRBJ2-5,14,-,CASSLTSQQETQYF,TGTGCCAGCAGCCTCACGTCGCAGCAAGAGACCCAGTACTTC
TRBV20-1,-,TRBJ2-3,13,-,CSASNGGPDTQYF,TGCAGTGCTAGTAACGGGGGGCCAGATACGCAGTATTTT
TRBV4-2,many,TRBJ1-4,16,-,CASSQNQGATNEKLFF,TGTGCCAGCAGCCAGAACCAGGGAGCAACTAATGAAAAACTGTTTTTT
TRBV5-1,many,TRBJ2-1,14,TRBD2,CASRGTSGGLGQFF,TGCGCCAGCAGAGGGACTAGCGGGGGATTGGGGCAGTTCTTC
TRBV12-3/TRBV12-4,-,TRBJ2-5,16,TRBD1,CASRHARGRGPETQYF,TGTGCCAGCAGGCACGCGCGGGGCAGGGGGCCAGAGACCCAGTACTTC
TRBV5-1,many,TRBJ2-1,14,-,CASSPDGGSNEQFF,TGCGCCAGCAGCCCTGACGGGGGCTCCAATGAGCAGTTCTTC
TRBV7-2,-,TRBJ2-5,16,TRBD2,CASSLAASGGTETQYF,TGTGCCAGCAGCTTAGCAGCGAGCGGGGGGACAGAGACCCAGTACTTC
TRBV15,-,TRBJ2-1,17,-,CATSGSRTANTYNEQFF,TGTGCCACCAGCGGCTCCCGGACAGCCAATACTTACAATGAGCAGTTCTTC
TRBV27,few,TRBJ1-2,15,TRBD1,CASSLSDRSYYGYTF,TGTGCCAGCAGTTTGTCGGACAGGTCTTACTATGGCTACACCTTC
TRBV12-3/TRBV12-4,many,TRBJ2-4,14,TRBD2,CASSFAGGMGIQYF,TGTGCCAGCAGTTTTGCGGGAGGGATGGGTATTCAGTACTTC
TRBV19,-,TRBJ2-7,15,TRBD2,CASSPPGLGSHEQYF,TGTGCCAGTAGTCCTCCGGGACTAGGAAGCCACGAGCAGTACTTC
TRBV12-3/TRBV12-4,many,TRBJ1-4,16,-,CASSRGTSATNEKLFF,TGTGCCAGCAGCAGAGGGACATCTGCAACTAATGAAAAACTGTTTTTT
TRBV29-1,-,TRBJ2-1,15,TRBD2,CSVGASGRSYNEQFF,TGCAGCGTTGGGGCTAGCGGGCGCTCCTACAATGAGCAGTTCTTC
TRBV7-2,-,TRBJ2-1,13,TRBD2,CASSFGTSNEQFF,TGTGCCAGCAGTTTCGGGACTAGCAATGAGCAGTTCTTC
TRBV5-5,-,TRBJ2-3,17,TRBD2,CASSLARTSGITDTQYF,TGTGCCAGCAGCTTGGCGCGGACTAGCGGCATCACAGATACGCAGTATTTT
TRBV29-1,many,TRBJ2-5,13,TRBD2,CSVGPSGNPTQYF,TGCAGCGTTGGGCCTAGCGGGAATCCGACCCAGTACTTC
TRBV5-1,few,TRBJ2-7,15,TRBD2,CASSLDLAAHLEQYF,TGCGCCAGCAGCTTGGATCTAGCGGCCCACCTCGAGCAGTACTTC
TRBV4-3,-,TRBJ1-5,15,TRBD1,CASSQDSGGVQPQHF,TGCGCCAGCAGCCAAGATTCAGGGGGGGTCCAGCCCCAGCATTTT
TRBV4-3,many,TRBJ2-1,17,-,CASSQEVGQGGNNEQFF,TGCGCCAGCAGCCAAGAGGTTGGCCAGGGGGGAAACAATGAGCAGTTCTTC
TRBV6-2/TRBV6-3,many,TRBJ1-5,13,-,CASTTRDGQPQHF,TGTGCCAGCACAACCCGAGACGGTCAGCCCCAGCATTTT
TRBV11-2,-,TRBJ2-1,13,-,CASSLERIDEQFF,TGTGCCAGCAGCTTAGAACGGATCGACGAGCAGTTCTTC
TRBV5-1,many,TRBJ2-2,15,-,CASSFLGTNTGELFF,TGCGCCAGCAGCTTTCTGGGAACGAACACCGGGGAGCTGTTTTTT
TRBV20-1,-,TRBJ2-3,14,TRBD1,CSARAGTGSDTQYF,TGCAGTGCTAGAGCCGGGACAGGGTCAGATACGCAGTATTTT